This T cell receptor beta chain was documented in a study of blood T cell repertoires in COVID-19. With V trimmed by 10 bases and J by 7 bases, 13 bases remained unmatched. Germline CDR1 and CDR2: MNHEY and SVGAGI. CDR3 size: 15 residues. Generated by immunoSEQ multiplex PCR, the TCRdb table keeps only in-frame clones and is missing some. The sample has fewer than 500,000 clones; roughly 89% are singletons. V gene TRBV6-5 combines with J gene TRBJ2-1; 10 bases are shared with TRBD1. This sequence was found in a man younger than 30 with COVID-19, enrolled during active disease. Input material: peripheral blood. The CDR3 sequence: CATRGLGTGVNEQFF. In nucleotides, the CDR3 is TGTGCCACCAGGGGGTTGGGGACAGGGGTTAATGAGCAGTTCTTC.